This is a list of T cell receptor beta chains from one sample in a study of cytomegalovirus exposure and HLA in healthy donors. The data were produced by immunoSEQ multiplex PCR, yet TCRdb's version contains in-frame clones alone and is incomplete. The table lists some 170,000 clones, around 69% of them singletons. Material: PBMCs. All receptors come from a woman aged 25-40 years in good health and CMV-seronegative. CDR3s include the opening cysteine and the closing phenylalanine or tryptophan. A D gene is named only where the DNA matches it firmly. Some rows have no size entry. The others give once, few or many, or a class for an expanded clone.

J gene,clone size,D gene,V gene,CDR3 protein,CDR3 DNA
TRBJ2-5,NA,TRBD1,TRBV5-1,CASSLDRGETQYF,TGCGCCAGCAGCTTGGACAGGGGAGAGACCCAGTACTTC
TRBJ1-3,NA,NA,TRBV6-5,CASSYLGQPGNTIYF,TGTGCCAGCAGTTACCTCGGACAGCCTGGAAACACCATATATTTT
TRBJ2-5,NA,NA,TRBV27,CASSATYDQETQYF,TGTGCCAGTTCAGCGACGTACGACCAAGAGACCCAGTACTTC
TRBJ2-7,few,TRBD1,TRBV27,CASSWGQSYEQYF,TGTGCCAGCAGTTGGGGACAGTCCTACGAGCAGTACTTC
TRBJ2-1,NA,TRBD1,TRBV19,CASRRQGSFVNNEQFF,TGTGCCAGTAGGAGACAGGGATCATTCGTTAACAATGAGCAGTTCTTC
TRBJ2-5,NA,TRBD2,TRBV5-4,CASTLRVGTRGGETQYF,TGTGCCAGCACCCTCCGTGTAGGGACCCGGGGGGGAGAGACCCAGTACTTC
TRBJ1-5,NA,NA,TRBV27,CASSSLGKRIHQPQHF,TGTGCCAGCAGTTCACTGGGCAAACGGATACATCAGCCCCAGCATTTT
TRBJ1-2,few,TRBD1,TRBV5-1,CASSLWGQVYTF,TGCGCCAGCAGCTTGTGGGGACAGGTGTACACCTTC
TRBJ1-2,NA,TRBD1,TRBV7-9,CSSSLEGTGTVYTF,TGTTCCAGCAGCTTAGAAGGGACAGGGACTGTTTACACCTTC
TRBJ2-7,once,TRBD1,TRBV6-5,CASRSTGYHEQYF,TGTGCCAGCAGATCGACAGGGTACCACGAGCAGTACTTC
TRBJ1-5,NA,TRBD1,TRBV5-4,CASSFKEGQLNQPQHF,TGTGCCAGCAGCTTCAAGGAGGGACAGCTAAATCAGCCCCAGCATTTT
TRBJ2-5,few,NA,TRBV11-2,CASSLDPFLYEETQYF,TGTGCCAGCAGCTTAGATCCCTTCCTTTATGAAGAGACCCAGTACTTC
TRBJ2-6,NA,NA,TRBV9,CASSTIPQEESGANVLTF,TGTGCCAGCAGCACCATTCCGCAGGAGGAGTCTGGGGCCAACGTCCTGACTTTC
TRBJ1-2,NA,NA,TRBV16,CASSQTDSLYGYTF,TGTGCCAGCAGCCAAACGGACAGTCTCTATGGCTACACCTTC
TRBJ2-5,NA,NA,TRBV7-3,CASSLKGYGQETQYF,TGTGCCAGCAGCTTAAAGGGGTACGGCCAAGAGACCCAGTACTTC
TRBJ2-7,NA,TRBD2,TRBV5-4,CASTRNGGGPVSYEQYF,TGTGCCAGCACCCGGAACGGCGGGGGACCCGTTAGTTACGAGCAGTACTTC
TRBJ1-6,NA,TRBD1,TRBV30,CAWSASDRANSPLHF,TGTGCCTGGAGTGCGTCGGACAGGGCGAATTCACCCCTCCACTTT
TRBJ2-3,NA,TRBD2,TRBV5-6,CASSLGLASDTQYF,TGTGCCAGCAGCTTGGGACTAGCATCAGATACGCAGTATTTT
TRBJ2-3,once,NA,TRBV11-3,CASSKGEYLDTQYF,TGTGCCAGCAGCAAGGGAGAATATTTAGATACGCAGTATTTT
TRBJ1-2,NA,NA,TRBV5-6,CASSLGTDPIYGYTF,TGTGCCAGCAGCTTGGGGACAGACCCCATTTATGGCTACACCTTC
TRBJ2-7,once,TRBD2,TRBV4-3,CASSPGSSGSYEQYF,TGCGCCAGCAGCCCCGGAAGTAGCGGGTCCTACGAGCAGTACTTC
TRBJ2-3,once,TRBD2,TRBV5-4,CASSFGRERTDTQYF,TGTGCCAGCAGCTTCGGGCGGGAGAGAACAGATACGCAGTATTTT
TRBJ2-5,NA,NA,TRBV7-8,CASSLGRGETQYF,TGTGCCAGCAGCTTAGGCAGGGGTGAGACCCAGTACTTC
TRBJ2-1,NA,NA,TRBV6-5,CASSPVSSGLFF,TGTGCCAGCAGCCCTGTTTCTAGTGGACTTTTCTTC
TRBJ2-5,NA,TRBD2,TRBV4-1,CASSQTGTSGRAEETQYF,TGCGCCAGCAGCCAAACCGGGACTAGCGGGAGGGCCGAGGAGACCCAGTACTTC
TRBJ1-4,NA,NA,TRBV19,CASKKQNSNEKLFF,TGTGCCAGTAAAAAACAGAACAGTAATGAAAAACTGTTTTTT
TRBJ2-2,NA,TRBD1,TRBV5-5,CASSPVDRGRSGELFF,TGTGCCAGCAGCCCCGTTGACAGGGGGAGATCCGGGGAGCTGTTTTTT
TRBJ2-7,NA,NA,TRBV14,CASSLRFGGKAREQYF,TGTGCCAGCAGTCTAAGGTTCGGAGGAAAGGCACGCGAGCAGTACTTC
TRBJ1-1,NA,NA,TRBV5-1,CASSLGRGEAFF,TGCGCCAGCAGCTTGGGTAGGGGAGAAGCTTTCTTT
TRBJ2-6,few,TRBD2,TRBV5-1,CASSLSAGAGANVLTF,TGCGCCAGCAGCTTATCCGCGGGAGCTGGGGCCAACGTCCTGACTTTC
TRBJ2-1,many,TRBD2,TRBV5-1,CASSPSGAYNEQFF,TGCGCCAGCAGTCCCAGCGGGGCCTACAATGAGCAGTTCTTC
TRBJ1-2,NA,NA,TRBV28,CASSPSRVLYGYTF,TGTGCCAGCAGTCCCTCCCGGGTGCTCTATGGCTACACCTTC
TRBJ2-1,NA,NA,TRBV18,CASSLGAESSYNEQFF,TGTGCCAGCTCACTCGGCGCGGAGAGCTCCTACAATGAGCAGTTCTTC
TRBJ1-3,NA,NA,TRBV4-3,CASSQTEGRKSGNTIYF,TGCGCCAGCAGCCAGACCGAGGGGAGGAAATCTGGAAACACCATATATTTT
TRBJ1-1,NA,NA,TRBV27,CASSREGADTEAFF,TGTGCCAGCAGCAGGGAAGGGGCCGACACTGAAGCTTTCTTT
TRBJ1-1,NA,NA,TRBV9,CASRSTLGGTEAFF,TGTGCCAGCAGGTCCACTCTAGGGGGCACTGAAGCTTTCTTT
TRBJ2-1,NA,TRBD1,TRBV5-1,CASSMTGYNEQFF,TGCGCCAGCAGCATGACAGGGTACAATGAGCAGTTCTTC
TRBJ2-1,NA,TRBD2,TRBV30,CAWSLGTSGDNEQFF,TGTGCCTGGAGCCTAGGGACTAGCGGGGACAATGAGCAGTTCTTC
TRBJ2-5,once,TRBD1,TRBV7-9,CASSGDRGIETQYF,TGTGCCAGCAGCGGGGACAGGGGGATAGAGACCCAGTACTTC
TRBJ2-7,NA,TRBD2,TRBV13,CASSLIGGEAHEQYF,TGTGCCAGCAGCTTAATTGGGGGGGAGGCTCACGAGCAGTACTTC
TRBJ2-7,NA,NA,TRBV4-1,CASSQAVGLNSYEQYF,TGCGCCAGCAGCCAGGCCGTGGGCCTTAATTCCTACGAGCAGTACTTC
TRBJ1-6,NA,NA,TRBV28,CASSLMGSSYNSPLHF,TGTGCCAGCAGTTTAATGGGGAGCTCCTATAATTCACCCCTCCACTTT
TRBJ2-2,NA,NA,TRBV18,CASSPPPPGTNTGELFF,TGTGCCAGCTCACCACCCCCCCCGGGAACGAACACCGGGGAGCTGTTTTTT
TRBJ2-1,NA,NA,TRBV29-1,CSVEMRSSYNEQFF,TGCAGCGTTGAGATGCGGAGCTCCTACAATGAGCAGTTCTTC
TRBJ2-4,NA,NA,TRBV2,CASSEGQGNIQYF,TGTGCCAGCAGTGAGGGGCAGGGAAACATTCAGTACTTC
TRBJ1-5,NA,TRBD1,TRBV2,CASSGQGGNQPQHF,TGTGCCAGCTCTGGGCAGGGGGGCAATCAGCCCCAGCATTTT
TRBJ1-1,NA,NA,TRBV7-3,CASSFSGNTEAFF,TGTGCCAGCAGCTTCTCGGGAAACACTGAAGCTTTCTTT
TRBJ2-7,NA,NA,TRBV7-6,CASSLGVTDYEQYF,TGTGCCAGCAGCTTAGGTGTAACAGACTACGAGCAGTACTTC
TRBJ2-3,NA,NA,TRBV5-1,CASSLTGTSTDTQYF,TGCGCCAGCAGCTTAACGGGGACTAGCACAGATACGCAGTATTTT
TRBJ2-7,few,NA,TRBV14,CASSPNWGLPHEQYF,TGTGCCAGCAGCCCCAATTGGGGACTCCCACACGAGCAGTACTTC
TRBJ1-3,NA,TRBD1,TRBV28,CASRRTGSGNTIYF,TGTGCCAGCAGACGGACAGGGTCTGGAAACACCATATATTTT
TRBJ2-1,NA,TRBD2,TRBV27,CASSFALAGVNEQFF,TGTGCCAGCAGTTTCGCCCTAGCGGGAGTCAATGAGCAGTTCTTC